This entry concerns a single T cell receptor (beta chain). This clonotype came up a few times. The antigen this receptor binds is unknown. One base away there is no much larger clone; base qualities are not given. The data originate from a study of vaccination and CD4 T cells after COVID-19 (dated by TCRdb to the early 2020s). With respect to the entire study: Convalescent patients had a positive SARS-CoV-2 result on nasal swab PCR, and of these patients, nine had mild disease and one had severe disease. The spike-specific CD4+ TCR repertoire was compared before and after mRNA vaccination in over nine COVID-19 convalescent patients and several infection-naive healthy vaccine recipients. Control cultures used a CEFX viral epitope pool as positive control, an HIV-1 Nef peptide pool as negative control, or no peptide. Post-COVID blood samples were collected from convalescent patients a median of around 100 days after diagnosis, with a range of about 35 to 170 days. Post-vaccine blood samples were taken a median of 72 days after the second vaccine dose, with a range of roughly 14 to 250 days. For stimulating the cultures, overlapping spike peptide pools were used, derived from SARS-CoV-2 as well as from the common cold coronaviruses HCoV-NL63, HCoV-OC43 and HCoV-229E. The convalescent cohort included six males and four females, with two Hispanic individuals, seven Caucasians, two Asians and one multiracial person. Participants got two doses of the Pfizer-BioNTech BNT162b2 vaccine (n=8) or two doses of the Moderna mRNA-1273 vaccine (n=2). The investigation overall reported the following: Although the median number of SARS-CoV-2-reactive clonotypes went up from some 23 after infection to some 37 after vaccination, the increase was not significant. The study included relatively few convalescent patients and did not analyze early timepoints after natural infection. Among the post-vaccine SARS-CoV-2-reactive clones in convalescent patients, a median about 89% showed up only after vaccination, which suggests vaccine-specific priming. Nearly all vaccine-specific clones in convalescent patients (304 of 307) were mono-reactive for SARS-CoV-2 spike rather than cross-reactive with common cold coronaviruses.

The protocol used for the library was PCR. TCR sequencing of DNA from cultured CD4+ T cells used the Oncomine TCR Beta short-read assay at the Johns Hopkins FTIC core. The QIAamp micro DNA kit was used to extract genomic DNA from the cultured CD4+ T cells. Oncomine TCR Beta libraries made from cultured CD4+ T cells were pooled using unique dual indexes and sequenced on an Illumina iSeq 100. The study's processing was this. Non-productive sequences were filtered out, and CDR3s that did not start with C, did not end with F or W, or were shorter than 7 amino acids were discarded. Antigen-specific clonotypes were identified with the MANAFEST web application by comparing peptide-stimulated wells with reference and other culture wells. Positive clones required FDR below 0.05, an odds ratio above 5, and productive frequency above 0.1% in at least two of three replicate wells. Clonotypes that were significantly expanded in both SARS-CoV-2 spike wells and at least one common cold coronavirus spike condition were defined as cross-reactive. Levenshtein distances (stringdist) and unrooted phylogenetic trees (ape) in R version 3.6.1 were used to assess CDR3 homology. TCRdb trimmed the raw reads at Q25, called clones with MiXCR and kept productive beta chains. Each record represents a unique CDR3 protein, reported with the most common genes and DNA among its rows. TCRdb, not the authors, supplied the V and J calls. Counted in this sample were about 10,000 distinct CDR3 sequences; 30% of them appeared once. The ten biggest clones cover about 9.8% of the sample.

The CDR3 numbers 14 residues from cysteine through phenylalanine. The only DNA kept is the CDR3, 42 bases in frame from the first base. The germline V gene specifies MDHEN as CDR1 and SYDVKM as CDR2. Deletion took 10 bases off V and 2 bases off J, with a span of 12 bases between the germline ends. This specimen's treatment or condition label, interpreted: roughly ten-day PBMC culture with coronavirus spike peptide pools or control peptides (ViraFEST assay). To expand antigen-specific T cells with peptide pools and then pick out the expanded clonotypes through TCR sequencing, the study relied on the ViraFEST assay. The convalescent patients' positive SARS-CoV-2 PCR tests fell between March and December 2020, which was before the Alpha, Beta and Delta variants emerged in the United States. PBMCs were cultured at roughly 2 million per well in IMDM supplemented with approximately 5% human AB serum and approximately 10 IU/ml IL-2, with 9.5 to 10 ug/ml peptide pools added. On days 3 and 7, half of the culture medium was replaced with fresh IL-2-containing medium. After approximately eleven days of culture, CD4+ T cells were isolated by negative selection with the EasySep CD4+ T cell isolation kit. Ficoll-Paque Plus gradient centrifugation was used to isolate PBMCs from whole blood, and the isolated PBMCs were then either used fresh or cryopreserved at -140C. Culture conditions were generally each tested in triplicate wells.

This chain is built from TRBV28 and TRBJ2-6, with the D gene call left open. The sequenced sample was CD4+ T cells from blood, cultured in vitro, obtained after SARS-CoV-2 vaccination. This TCR came from a human donor who had recovered from COVID-19. At the DNA level, the sequence is TGTGCCACCCGCTGGGGTGCTGGGGCCAACGTCCTGACTTTC. Its protein is CATRWGAGANVLTF.